The rows below give T cell receptor beta chains drawn from one sample of a study of blood T cell repertoires in COVID-19. Generated by immunoSEQ multiplex PCR, the TCRdb table keeps only in-frame clones and is missing some. The top ten clones hold over 7% of a sample with just over 85,000 clones, 80% to 90% of them seen once. Source material: peripheral blood. The source is a middle-aged man with acute or convalescent COVID-19. CDR3s include the opening cysteine and the closing phenylalanine or tryptophan. D genes are given only for firm matches. Size values are once, few and many counts, or a class for expanded clones, and some rows have none.

j_call v_call clone_size d_call cdr3_aa cdr3_nt
TRBJ2-5 TRBV4-2 - TRBD2 CASSQDISGGGLQETQYF TGTGCCAGCAGCCAAGATATCAGTGGCGGGGGGCTCCAAGAGACCCAGTACTTC
TRBJ1-5 TRBV2 - TRBD1 CASSAGQGASGNQPQHF TGTGCCAGCAGTGCTGGACAGGGGGCGTCGGGCAATCAGCCCCAGCATTTT
TRBJ2-2 TRBV27 few TRBD1 CASSLSTGGTGELFF TGTGCCAGCAGTTTATCCACAGGGGGGACCGGGGAGCTGTTTTTT
TRBJ1-5 TRBV6-6 - - CASSVSNQPQHF TGTGCCAGCTCCGTTAGCAATCAGCCCCAGCATTTT
TRBJ1-5 TRBV19 once - CASSIAQGAAQPQHF TGTGCCAGTAGTATAGCCCAGGGTGCAGCTCAGCCCCAGCATTTT
TRBJ1-1 TRBV19 - - CASSRSRDTEAFF TGTGCCAGTAGTCGGAGCAGGGACACTGAAGCTTTCTTT
TRBJ1-1 TRBV9 - - CASSPGGRWAFF TGTGCCAGCAGCCCTGGGGGCAGGTGGGCTTTCTTT
TRBJ1-1 TRBV7-9 - TRBD1 CASSQLRGLDTEAFF TGTGCCAGCAGCCAATTGAGGGGGCTGGACACTGAAGCTTTCTTT
TRBJ2-5 TRBV29-1 - - CSVDVQEKTQYF TGCAGCGTTGATGTGCAGGAAAAGACCCAGTACTTC
TRBJ1-4 TRBV2 once - CASSDRGRVDEKLFF TGTGCCAGCAGTGACCGTGGCAGGGTAGATGAAAAACTGTTTTTT
TRBJ2-2 TRBV28 - TRBD1 CASSTGTGAIGELFF TGTGCCAGCAGCACGGGGACAGGGGCGATCGGGGAGCTGTTTTTT
TRBJ1-2 TRBV19 - - CASTRTASESRYGYTF TGTGCCAGTACCAGGACAGCATCCGAGTCGCGATATGGCTACACCTTC
TRBJ1-4 TRBV10-3 - - CAISEWKNLATNEKLFF TGTGCCATCAGTGAGTGGAAAAACCTAGCAACTAATGAAAAACTGTTTTTT
TRBJ1-1 TRBV19 - TRBD1 CASSPKTGVDTEAFF TGTGCCAGTAGTCCTAAGACAGGGGTCGACACTGAAGCTTTCTTT
TRBJ2-5 TRBV5-1 - TRBD1 CASSLEGASVGTQYF TGCGCCAGCAGCTTGGAGGGGGCGTCGGTTGGGACCCAGTACTTC
TRBJ1-2 TRBV4-2 - TRBD1 CASSSRQGNYGYTF TGTGCCAGCAGCTCGCGACAGGGAAACTATGGCTACACCTTC
TRBJ1-1 TRBV20-1 - - CSARQAEAFF TGCAGTGCTAGACAGGCAGAAGCTTTCTTT
TRBJ1-2 TRBV12-3/TRBV12-4 - TRBD1 CASSSGRGLGYTF TGTGCCAGCAGTTCGGGCAGGGGGCTTGGCTACACCTTC
TRBJ1-4 TRBV6-5 - - CASNRVANEKLFF TGTGCCAGCAACAGGGTGGCTAATGAAAAACTGTTTTTT
TRBJ1-1 TRBV6-5 few - CASRTGENTEAFF TGTGCCAGCCGGACCGGGGAAAACACTGAAGCTTTCTTT
TRBJ2-1 TRBV19 - TRBD1 CASSIGPTLGLQGPYNEQFF TGTGCCAGTAGTATTGGACCTACATTAGGATTACAGGGGCCCTACAATGAGCAGTTCTTC
TRBJ1-2 TRBV19 - - CASSMTGGAYGYTF TGTGCCAGTAGTATGACGGGGGGCGCCTATGGCTACACCTTC
TRBJ2-1 TRBV10-1 - - CARRSGTRFF TGCGCCAGGAGAAGTGGGACACGGTTCTTC
TRBJ2-2 TRBV5-4 - - CASSPTAGTNTGELFF TGTGCCAGCAGCCCTACCGCGGGGACGAACACCGGGGAGCTGTTTTTT
TRBJ1-2 TRBV6-5 - - CASSYGTGNYGYTF TGTGCCAGCAGTTACGGAACAGGGAACTATGGCTACACCTTC
TRBJ1-3 TRBV27 - - CASSSLRGGNTIYF TGTGCCAGCAGTAGCTTAAGGGGCGGAAACACCATATATTTT
TRBJ2-7 TRBV29-1 - TRBD1 CSVGGQVPYEQYF TGCAGCGTTGGGGGACAGGTCCCCTACGAGCAGTACTTC
TRBJ1-4 TRBV5-6 - - CASSAALTGLDEKLFF TGTGCCAGCAGCGCCGCCCTTACAGGCCTCGATGAAAAACTGTTTTTT
TRBJ2-5 TRBV25-1 - TRBD1 CASSEGQGVQRQETQYF TGTGCCAGCAGTGAGGGACAGGGGGTACAAAGGCAAGAGACCCAGTACTTC
TRBJ2-2 TRBV27 - TRBD2 CASTSGTSGHTGELFF TGTGCCAGCACCTCCGGGACTAGCGGACACACCGGGGAGCTGTTTTTT
TRBJ2-1 TRBV5-4 few TRBD1 CASSFAGQGAPKQFF TGTGCCAGCAGCTTCGCGGGACAGGGGGCTCCGAAGCAGTTCTTC
TRBJ1-1 TRBV11-3 few - CASSFRANTEAFF TGTGCCAGCAGCTTCAGGGCGAACACTGAAGCTTTCTTT
TRBJ1-2 TRBV20-1 - TRBD1 CSASLTGDGGYTF TGCAGTGCTAGTTTGACAGGGGATGGGGGCTACACCTTC
TRBJ1-4 TRBV7-8 - - CASSPRAALEKLFF TGTGCCAGCAGCCCCCGTGCAGCGCTTGAAAAACTGTTTTTT
TRBJ2-3 TRBV6-5 - - CASSSLTDTQYF TGTGCCAGCAGTTCCCTCACAGATACGCAGTATTTT
TRBJ1-6 TRBV5-4 - - CASSLGLNNSPLHF TGTGCCAGCAGCTTGGGACTCAATAATTCACCCCTCCACTTT
TRBJ1-2 TRBV6-5 - - CASRGGMAGLYGYTF TGTGCCAGCAGAGGAGGGATGGCAGGCCTCTATGGCTACACCTTC
TRBJ1-1 TRBV2 - - CASTQEGLAAFF TGTGCCAGCACCCAGGAGGGGCTCGCGGCTTTCTTT
TRBJ2-7 TRBV2 once - CASSEGWGVYEQYF TGTGCCAGCAGTGAAGGTTGGGGGGTGTACGAGCAGTACTTC
TRBJ1-1 TRBV6-5 few - CASSYTWRDEAFF TGTGCCAGCAGTTATACTTGGAGAGATGAAGCTTTCTTT
TRBJ1-1 TRBV5-1 - - CASSFSGQSNTEAFF TGCGCCAGCAGCTTTTCCGGACAGTCGAACACTGAAGCTTTCTTT
TRBJ1-5 TRBV28 - - CAGQTTGNQPQHF TGTGCAGGCCAAACGACAGGCAATCAGCCCCAGCATTTT
TRBJ2-1 TRBV14 - TRBD2 CASSPGLATNEQFF TGTGCCAGCAGCCCGGGACTAGCGACGAATGAGCAGTTCTTC
TRBJ1-2 TRBV30 - - CAWSAGSGYGYTF TGTGCCTGGAGTGCCGGATCGGGGTATGGCTACACCTTC
TRBJ2-2 TRBV10-3 - TRBD2 CAISRELGTSGTGELFF TGTGCCATCAGCCGCGAACTTGGGACTAGCGGCACCGGGGAGCTGTTTTTT
TRBJ2-3 TRBV19 - TRBD2 CASSPVSVTGGGDTQYF TGTGCCAGTAGTCCAGTCTCGGTGACGGGGGGAGGGGATACGCAGTATTTT
TRBJ1-2 TRBV7-8 - TRBD1 CASSALEPGQGSGYTF TGTGCCAGCAGCGCCCTGGAACCGGGACAGGGGAGCGGCTACACCTTC
TRBJ1-1 TRBV2 - - CASSELRATNTEAFF TGTGCCAGCAGTGAGCTCAGGGCGACGAACACTGAAGCTTTCTTT
TRBJ1-2 TRBV15 - TRBD1 CATSGWDSSYHGYTF TGTGCCACCAGCGGTTGGGACAGCTCGTACCATGGCTACACCTTC
TRBJ2-7 TRBV7-8 once - CASSLGAGPYEQYF TGTGCCAGCAGCTTAGGAGCAGGGCCCTACGAGCAGTACTTC
TRBJ1-5 TRBV30 few - CAWSVQSNQPQHF TGTGCCTGGAGTGTCCAGAGCAATCAGCCCCAGCATTTT
TRBJ1-1 TRBV2 - - CASSESFPGNTEAFF TGTGCCAGCAGTGAATCATTCCCAGGGAACACTGAAGCTTTCTTT
TRBJ1-1 TRBV7-6 - - CASSLQASMNTEAFF TGTGCCAGCAGCTTACAGGCTAGCATGAACACTGAAGCTTTCTTT